The sequence of this T cell receptor (beta chain) was determined in a study of post-analysis software for immune sequencing data (dated by TCRdb to the mid-2010s). Describing the broader study: The recorded disease courses included relapsing-remitting, secondary progressive and progressive-relapsing multiple sclerosis, and some patients had no subtype annotation. Patient repertoires were compared against roughly 10 previously published healthy control repertoires from donors aged about 6 to 28 years. A subset of samples was prepared in parallel using single-end sample barcoding, then pooled and co-amplified after Illumina adapter ligation.

Based on the germline V gene, the CDR1 and CDR2 sequences are SQVTM and ANQGSEA. Including cysteine and phenylalanine, the CDR3 has 14 amino acids. This entry keeps only the CDR3 DNA: 42 bases, framed from base 1. To prepare the library, PCR was applied. The reads were generated on an Illumina HiSeq 2500. To reduce PCR and sequencing biases, unique molecular identifiers were incorporated into the TCR beta cDNA libraries. Some 500,000 cDNA molecules were obtained per 1 to 10 million input T cells, so each molecule approximated one T cell. Patient libraries were prepared and sequenced with the same protocol used for the earlier healthy control dataset. Within a given batch, samples were prepared together, multiplexed and sequenced on the same HiSeq lane. Per the source publication's procedure: Raw barcoded reads were processed with MIGEC, discarding single-read molecular identifier groups before consensus assembly and CDR3 extraction. Clonotype tables were post-analysed with VDJtools, and diversity was normalized by down-sampling all datasets to the smallest sample size. To correct batch-related cross-sample contamination, repertoire overlap clustering matched CDR3 amino acid sequences but not nucleotide sequences. The public reads were reprocessed in TCRdb via fastp at Q25 and MiXCR, keeping in-frame beta chains. For every CDR3 protein sequence, its rows merge into one entry that carries the most common genes and DNA. The V and J calls were not made by the authors but by TCRdb's processing. The sample table records 400,000 to 500,000 distinct CDR3 sequences; 35% to 45% of these occur just once. The top ten clonotypes cover 7.6% of the sample.

What the work shows at the level of the full study, not this receptor alone: Significantly lower normalized Chao1 diversity was found in multiple sclerosis patients than in controls, suggesting substantial peripheral T-cell clonal expansion. The control group was slightly older than the multiple sclerosis patient group. Strong co-clustering of samples prepared in the same batch was shown by direct clustering with F measure, prompting a batch-effect correction. Patients showed significantly higher frequencies than controls for a handful of TRBV segments, among them TRBV5-6, TRBV5-1 and TRBV20-1.

Concerning this clonotype itself: This receptor's antigen is unknown. Base qualities are missing; no much larger clone stands one base away.

TCR beta repertoires were profiled from peripheral blood of some 13 young patients with multiple sclerosis to demonstrate the VDJtools post-analysis software. The patients with multiple sclerosis were children and adolescents between about 6 and 17 years of age. The chain uses TRBV29-1 and TRBJ2-5, and 7 junction bases match TRBD1. Gene TRBJ2-7 matches the end of the DNA better, so the J call may be wrong. This receptor was identified in a girl aged 2 to 10 with multiple sclerosis. Sequencing was done on a sample of blood. This receptor has the CDR3 CSVEVTGSYDEQYF. DNA sequence: TGCAGCGTTGAAGTGACAGGGAGTTATGACGAGCAGTACTTC.